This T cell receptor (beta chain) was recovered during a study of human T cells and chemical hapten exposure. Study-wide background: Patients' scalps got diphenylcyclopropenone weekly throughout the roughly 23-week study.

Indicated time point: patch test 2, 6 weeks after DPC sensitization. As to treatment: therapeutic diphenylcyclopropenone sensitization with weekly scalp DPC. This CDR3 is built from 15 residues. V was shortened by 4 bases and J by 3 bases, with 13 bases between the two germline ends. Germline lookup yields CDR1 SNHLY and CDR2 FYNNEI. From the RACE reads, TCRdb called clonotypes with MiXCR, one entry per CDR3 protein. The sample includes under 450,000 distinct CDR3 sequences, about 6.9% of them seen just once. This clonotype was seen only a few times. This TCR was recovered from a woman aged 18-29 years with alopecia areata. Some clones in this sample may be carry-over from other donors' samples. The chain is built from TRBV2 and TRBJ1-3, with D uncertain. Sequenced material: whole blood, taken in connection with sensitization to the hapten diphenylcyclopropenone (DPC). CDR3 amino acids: CASSGGRGLGNTIYF. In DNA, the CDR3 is TGTGCCAGCAGTGGAGGGCGGGGTCTTGGAAACACCATATATTTT.